The T cell receptor (beta chain) described here comes from a study of glioma-infiltrating T cells after dendritic cell vaccination. About the research overall: Samples are from glioblastoma patients in Phase I and II dendritic cell vaccine trials. Between the early 2000s and the early 2010s, patients got autologous tumor lysate-pulsed dendritic cell vaccines.

Isocitrate dehydrogenase mutation was absent in all glioblastoma patients. Sequenced by immunoSEQ multiplex PCR; TCRdb stores in-frame clones only, minus some. The data show around 72,000 clones, approximately 80% seen once. Comment on this clone: Its cognate antigen is unknown.

General observations from the study: Estimated pretreatment TIL content predicted outcome after dendritic cell vaccination.

Germline V gene sequence: CDR1 LNHDA, CDR2 SQIVND (reference sequence). The CDR3 consists of 15 residues. Trimming removed 3 bases at V and 4 bases at J, with 13 bases between. The clonotype originates from a human donor with glioblastoma. The specimen comprised blood, sampled before dendritic cell vaccination. V is TRBV19 and J is TRBJ1-5; no reliable D call. CDR3 DNA: TGTGCCAGTAGTATGCGGCAGAAACTTAATCAGCCCCAGCATTTT. It encodes CASSMRQKLNQPQHF.